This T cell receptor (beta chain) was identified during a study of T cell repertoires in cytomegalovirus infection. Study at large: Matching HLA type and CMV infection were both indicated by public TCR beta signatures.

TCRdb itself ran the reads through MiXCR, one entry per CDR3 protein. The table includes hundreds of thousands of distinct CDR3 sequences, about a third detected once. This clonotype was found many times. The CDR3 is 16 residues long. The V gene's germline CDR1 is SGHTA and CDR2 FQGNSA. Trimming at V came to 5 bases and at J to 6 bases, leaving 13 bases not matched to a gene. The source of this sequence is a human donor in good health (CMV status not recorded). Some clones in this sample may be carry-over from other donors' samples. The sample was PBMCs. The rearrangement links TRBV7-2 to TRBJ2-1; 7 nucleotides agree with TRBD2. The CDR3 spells CASSHPQAGRGNEQFF. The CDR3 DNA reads TGTGCCAGCAGCCACCCACAAGCGGGAAGAGGCAATGAGCAGTTCTTC.